Reported below is one TCR beta chain. No antigen is known for it. With the Oncomine TCR Beta short-read assay, DNA from cultured CD4+ T cells was sequenced. TCRdb reanalysed the PCR reads using MiXCR and keeps one entry per CDR3 protein. Of approximately 25,000 distinct CDR3 sequences listed, around 49% are singletons. The CDR3 length is 13 residues. V dropped 5 bases and J dropped 2 bases, with 8 bases sitting between them. CDR1 and CDR2 from the germline V gene are SGHAT and FQNNGV. The record originates from a study of vaccination and CD4 T cells after COVID-19. On the study more broadly: Stimulation used overlapping spike peptides from SARS-CoV-2, HCoV-NL63, HCoV-OC43 and HCoV-229E.

Treatment in this sample: roughly ten-day PBMC culture with coronavirus spike peptide pools or control peptides (ViraFEST assay). V usage is TRBV11-2 and J usage is TRBJ2-3; D could derive from TRBD1 or TRBD2 (6 bases each). Sequenced material: CD4+ T cells from blood, cultured in vitro. The source of this sequence is a human donor who had recovered from COVID-19. CDR3 protein: CASSGGPTDTQYF. CDR3 coding DNA: TGTGCCAGCAGCGGGGGGCCCACAGATACGCAGTATTTT.